This entry is about one TCR beta chain. Produced via immunoSEQ multiplex PCR; TCRdb's table is partial and in-frame only. The profile shows 250,000 to 300,000 clones, around nine tenths of them singletons. The data derive from a study of blood T cell repertoires in COVID-19. This CDR3 is 15 amino acids long. Per germline, CDR1 SEHNR and CDR2 FQNEAQ (reference sequence). V trimming: 5 bases; J trimming: 5 bases; junction bases outside the gene matches: 9. The chain has TRBV7-9 and TRBJ2-5; 9 bases match TRBD1. The source is a woman in her 30s with COVID-19, enrolled during active disease. Sequenced sample: peripheral blood. The CDR3: CASSTYRGLRETQYF. In DNA, the CDR3 is TGTGCCAGCAGCACGTACAGGGGGCTAAGGGAGACCCAGTACTTC.